These T cell receptor beta chains were read from a single sample in a study of T-cell memory formation after mild COVID-19. Using its own MiXCR run on the 5' RACE reads, TCRdb lists one record per CDR3 protein. The sample contains a few hundred thousand distinct CDR3 sequences, 20% to 30% of which appear only once. Specimen: PBMCs or a T cell subset sorted from them (not recorded which). The receptors were gathered from an adult woman who had mild COVID-19 (a few samples of this study predate the infection). Cell type and time point are not known. CDR3s include the opening cysteine and the closing phenylalanine or tryptophan. Each record gives: J gene, V gene, CDR3 protein.

>TRBJ1-5|TRBV5-5
CASSLQGMASNQPQHF
>TRBJ1-1|TRBV14
CASSQDGWENTEAFF
>TRBJ1-2|TRBV11-2
CASSLDPPGPYGYTF
>TRBJ2-1|TRBV13
CASSSGSGQGNEQFF
>TRBJ1-1|TRBV27
CASSSALNTEAFF
>NA|TRBV5-4
CASSLFGGGAGELFF
>TRBJ2-7|TRBV5-1
CASTLTGSVREQYF
>TRBJ1-1|TRBV5-1
CASSLEGRGFTEAFF
>TRBJ2-1|TRBV2
CASSAEQGNYNEQFF
>TRBJ2-7|TRBV2
CASSEVPTTSGEQYF
>TRBJ2-4|TRBV27
CASSYRRREGRGHIQYF
>TRBJ1-2|TRBV7-2
CASSPGEQGIPGYTF
>TRBJ1-1|TRBV3-1
CASSRTGVRAFF
>TRBJ1-6|TRBV25-1
CASSWDGGSPLHF
>TRBJ2-7|TRBV7-9
CASRVSTGTSPYEQYF
>TRBJ2-5|TRBV24-1
CATSGSSRTGTETQYF
>TRBJ2-2|TRBV7-8
CASSFGRGANTGELFF
>TRBJ2-1|TRBV3-1
CASSPDVDEQFF
>TRBJ2-1|TRBV29-1
CSVIYPEQFF
>TRBJ2-1|TRBV7-3
CASSFGSGPSYNEQFF
>TRBJ2-3|TRBV6-6
CASRALGTSGDTDTQYF
>TRBJ1-1|TRBV7-9
CASRVAGIGTEAFF
>TRBJ2-5|TRBV20-1
CSARDGLAVKETQYF
>TRBJ2-2|TRBV2
CASSGQGGFGGELFF
>TRBJ1-1|TRBV18
CASSPDRPEAFF
>TRBJ2-7|TRBV7-7
CASSSGVWDEQYF
>TRBJ1-4|TRBV7-9
CASSPSDSFATNEKLFF
>TRBJ2-7|TRBV9
CASSVGGGATREQYF
>TRBJ1-1|TRBV5-4
CASSPPGQGESAFF
>TRBJ2-1|TRBV7-3
CASSSPGLGQEGEQFF
>TRBJ2-7|TRBV27
CASSLWSSSSYEQYF
>TRBJ2-5|TRBV27
CASSTTSGSLFPETQYF
>TRBJ2-1|TRBV19
CASSGLAGFRFF
>TRBJ2-7|TRBV4-3
CASSQDYTSGTYEQYF
>TRBJ2-3|TRBV19
CASSIALAGDTQYF
>TRBJ2-1|TRBV5-1
CASSTRPSNEQFF
>TRBJ2-2|TRBV24-1
CATSDFQRIPNTGELFF
>TRBJ1-6|TRBV29-1
CSVANSYNSPLHF
>TRBJ2-5|TRBV4-1
CASSQPRQGRGTQYF